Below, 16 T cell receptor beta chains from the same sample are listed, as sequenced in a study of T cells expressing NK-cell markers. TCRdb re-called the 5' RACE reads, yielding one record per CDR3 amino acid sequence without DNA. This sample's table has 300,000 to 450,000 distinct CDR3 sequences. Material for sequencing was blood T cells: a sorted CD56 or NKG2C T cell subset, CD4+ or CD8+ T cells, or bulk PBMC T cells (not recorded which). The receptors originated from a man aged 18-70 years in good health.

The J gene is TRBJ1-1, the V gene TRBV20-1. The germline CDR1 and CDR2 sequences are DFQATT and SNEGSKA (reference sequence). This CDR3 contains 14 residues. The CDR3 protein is CSARHQKPNTEAFF.

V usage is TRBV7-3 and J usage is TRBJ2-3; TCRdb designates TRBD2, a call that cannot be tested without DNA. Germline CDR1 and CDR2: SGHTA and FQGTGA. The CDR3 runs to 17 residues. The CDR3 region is CASSLKGLAGGRDTQYF.

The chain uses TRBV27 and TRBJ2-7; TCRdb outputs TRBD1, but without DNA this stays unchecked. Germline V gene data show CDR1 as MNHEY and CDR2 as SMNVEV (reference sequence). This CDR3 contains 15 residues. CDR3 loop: CASSLTGPGTYEQYF.

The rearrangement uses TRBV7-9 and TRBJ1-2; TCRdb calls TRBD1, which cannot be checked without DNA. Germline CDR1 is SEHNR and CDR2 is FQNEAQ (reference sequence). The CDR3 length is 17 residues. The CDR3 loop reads CASSSRAKETGGEGYTF.

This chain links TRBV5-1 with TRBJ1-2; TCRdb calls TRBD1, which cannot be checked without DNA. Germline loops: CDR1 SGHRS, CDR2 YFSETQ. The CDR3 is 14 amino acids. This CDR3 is CASSLAGRVSGYTF.

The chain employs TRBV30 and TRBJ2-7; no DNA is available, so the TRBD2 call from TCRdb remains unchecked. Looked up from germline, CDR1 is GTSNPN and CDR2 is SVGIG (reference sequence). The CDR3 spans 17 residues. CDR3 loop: CAWTRRYGTKSSYEQYF.

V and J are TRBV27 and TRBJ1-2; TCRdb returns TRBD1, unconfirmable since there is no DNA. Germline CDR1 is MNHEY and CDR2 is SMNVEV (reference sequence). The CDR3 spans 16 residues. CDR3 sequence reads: CASSPLYLGGVYGYTF.

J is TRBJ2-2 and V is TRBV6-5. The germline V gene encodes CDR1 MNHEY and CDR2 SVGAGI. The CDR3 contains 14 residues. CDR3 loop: CASSYTRGTGELFF.

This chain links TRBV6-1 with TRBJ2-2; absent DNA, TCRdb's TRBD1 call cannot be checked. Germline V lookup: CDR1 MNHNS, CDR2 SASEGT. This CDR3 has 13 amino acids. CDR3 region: CASCRDRAGELFF.

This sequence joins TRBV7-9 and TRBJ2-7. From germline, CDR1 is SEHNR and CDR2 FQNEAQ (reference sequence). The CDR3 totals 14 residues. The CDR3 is CASRTRYFSYEQYF.

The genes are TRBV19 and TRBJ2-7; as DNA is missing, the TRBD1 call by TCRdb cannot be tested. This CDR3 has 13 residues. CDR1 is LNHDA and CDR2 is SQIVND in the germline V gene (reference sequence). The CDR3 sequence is CASSRQRFWEQYF.

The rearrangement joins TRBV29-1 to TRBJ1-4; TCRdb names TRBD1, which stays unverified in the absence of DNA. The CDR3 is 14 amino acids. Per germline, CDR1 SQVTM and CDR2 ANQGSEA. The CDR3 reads CSVRGAATNEKLFF.

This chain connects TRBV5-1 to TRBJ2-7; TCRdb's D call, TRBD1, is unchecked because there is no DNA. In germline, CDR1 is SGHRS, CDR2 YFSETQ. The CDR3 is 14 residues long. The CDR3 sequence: CASSVHRDTYEQYF.

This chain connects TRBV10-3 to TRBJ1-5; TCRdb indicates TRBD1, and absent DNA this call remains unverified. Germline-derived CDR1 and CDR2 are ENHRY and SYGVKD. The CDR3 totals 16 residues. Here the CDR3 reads CAISEHRDRGLQPQHF.

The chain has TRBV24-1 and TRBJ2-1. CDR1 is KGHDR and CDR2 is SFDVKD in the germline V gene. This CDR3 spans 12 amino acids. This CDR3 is CATSDPRRGQFF.

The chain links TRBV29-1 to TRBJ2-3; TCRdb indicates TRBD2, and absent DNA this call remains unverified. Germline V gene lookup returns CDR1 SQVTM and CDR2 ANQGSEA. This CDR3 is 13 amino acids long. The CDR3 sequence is CSVEAGGQGTQYF.